The 21 T cell receptor beta chains below were found in one sample sequenced in a study of early T cells in non-severe SARS-CoV-2 infection. TCRdb itself ran the 5' RACE reads through MiXCR, one entry per CDR3 protein. The sample has about 83,000 distinct CDR3 sequences; roughly 13% are singletons. The specimen was whole blood. These receptors were collected from an adult who was a healthcare worker with PCR-confirmed SARS-CoV-2 infection or an uninfected control (not recorded which).

This clonotype has only a few counts. V is TRBV6-1 and J is TRBJ2-4; no definite D call. The CDR3 is 14 amino acids. Germline CDR1 is MNHNS and CDR2 is SASEGT. V dropped 2 bases and J dropped 5 bases, with 10 bases sitting between them. The CDR3 region is CASSETRPQNIQYF. The CDR3 nucleotides are TGTGCCAGCAGTGAAACAAGACCCCAAAACATTCAGTACTTC.

This clonotype was detected many times. The chain employs TRBV19 and TRBJ1-3, with 7 bases that match TRBD1. Trimming cost V 5 bases and J 4 bases; bases outside gene matches: 5. This CDR3 has 14 residues. CDR1 and CDR2 from the germline V gene are LNHDA and SQIVND (reference sequence). CDR3 nucleotide sequence: TGTGCCAGTAGTCCGGTGGGACAGGGAAACACCATATATTTT. Translating gives CASSPVGQGNTIYF.

This chain links TRBV10-3 with TRBJ1-1, with D possibly TRBD1 on 5 matching bases. Germline V gene lookup returns CDR1 ENHRY and CDR2 SYGVKD. V was shortened by 0 bases and J by 1 base, with 12 bases between the two germline ends. This CDR3 is 16 amino acids long. The CDR3 protein is CAISESRGLPNTEAFF. CDR3 nucleotides: TGTGCCATCAGTGAGTCGAGGGGACTACCGAACACTGAAGCTTTCTTT.

This clonotype has at least ten counts. One end of the junction varies from germline; a read error may be responsible. This CDR3 is CASSPGLAGGRDF. The CDR3 coding sequence is TGTGCCAGCAGTCCCGGACTAGCGGGGGGTAGAGACTTC. The chain combines TRBV12-3 or TRBV12-4 with TRBJ2-7; TRBD2 aligns across 14 bases. CDR3 length: 13 amino acids.

This clonotype was observed a few times. The junction departs from the called germline gene at one end, perhaps through a read error. The chain employs TRBV6-2 or TRBV6-3 and TRBJ2-1; 8 positions match TRBD1. Germline V gives CDR1 MNHEY, CDR2 SVGEGT. This CDR3 region has 17 residues. The chain's CDR3 is CASSYSVSGGSYNELFF. The DNA of the CDR3 is TGTGCCAGCAGTTACTCAGTTTCAGGGGGCTCCTACAATGAGCTGTTCTTC.

The chain uses TRBV9 and TRBJ2-7, with 9 positions matching TRBD1. Trimming cost V 4 bases and J 3 bases; bases outside gene matches: 8. This CDR3 spans 15 amino acids. Germline loops: CDR1 SGDLS, CDR2 YYNGEE. This CDR3 is CASSTTRDRVYEQYF. The CDR3 nucleotides are TGTGCCAGCAGCACCACGAGGGACAGGGTCTACGAGCAGTACTTC.

The chain employs TRBV5-6 and TRBJ2-3; the match to TRBD2 covers 11 bases. Germline CDR1 reads SGHDT; CDR2 reads YYEEEE. The junction had 12 bases not matched to a gene; V was cut back by 3 bases and J by 6 bases. The CDR3 is 17 amino acids. CDR3 in amino acids: CASSSLEASGGQDTQYF. The CDR3 bases are TGTGCCAGCAGCTCCCTGGAGGCTAGCGGGGGGCAGGATACGCAGTATTTT.

This clonotype was counted only a few times. The rearrangement links TRBV12-3 or TRBV12-4 to TRBJ1-1, with TRBD1 as a possible D gene (5 bases). Trimming removed 8 bases at V and 1 base at J, with 11 bases between. The CDR3 runs to 13 residues. The DNA of the CDR3 is TGTGCCAGCCGAAAGGACACGAACACTGAAGCTTTCTTT. Translating it yields CASRKDTNTEAFF.

The table lists this clonotype with a few counts. J is TRBJ1-1 and V is TRBV11-2; the D is unclear. The CDR3 has 12 residues. V shed 2 bases and J shed 8 bases, with 9 bases lying between them. Germline V gives CDR1 SGHAT, CDR2 FQNNGV. DNA of the CDR3: TGTGCCAGCAGCTTAACTCGGGTCGAAGCTTTCTTT. This sequence encodes CASSLTRVEAFF.

The chain is built from TRBV30 and TRBJ1-2, with D unresolved. Germline lookup yields CDR1 GTSNPN and CDR2 SVGIG (reference sequence). The V end lost 3 bases, the J end lost 4 bases, and 9 bases lay between the germline ends. The CDR3 length is 12 residues. The CDR3 region has the DNA TGTGCCTGGAGCTATGCCGGCTATGGCTACACCTTC. It specifies CAWSYAGYGYTF.

This sequence joins TRBV27 and TRBJ1-5; D remains ambiguous. There are 13 residues in the CDR3. Germline assignment: CDR1 MNHEY and CDR2 SMNVEV (reference sequence). V was shortened by 3 bases and J by 6 bases, with 9 bases between the two germline ends. CDR3 DNA: TGTGCCAGCAGTTTGGTCTGGGGTCAGCCCCAGCATTTT. It encodes CASSLVWGQPQHF.

The rearrangement joins TRBV12-3 or TRBV12-4 to TRBJ1-2; 7 positions match TRBD1. J gave up 4 bases and V 7 bases, and 9 bases lay outside the gene matches. The CDR3 consists of 14 residues. DNA for the CDR3: TGTGCCAGCACCTTGACAGGGCCATCCTATGGCTACACCTTC. It codes for CASTLTGPSYGYTF.

The rearrangement uses TRBV29-1 and TRBJ2-3; the match to TRBD2 covers 7 bases. This CDR3 region has 12 residues. J lost 9 bases, V lost 4 bases, and 7 bases had no gene match. Germline CDR1 is SQVTM and CDR2 is ANQGSEA. The chain's CDR3 is CSVVRGIETQYF. CDR3 coding DNA: TGCAGCGTTGTGCGGGGGATAGAGACGCAGTATTTT.

This clonotype was detected many times. V gene TRBV5-8 combines with J gene TRBJ1-2; D not resolved. Germline lookup yields CDR1 SGHTS and CDR2 YDEGEE. V lost 6 bases and J 3 bases, leaving 15 bases between the germline ends. CDR3 length equals 14 residues. The CDR3: CASTPAGSYYGYTF. The CDR3 DNA reads as TGTGCCAGCACCCCGGCGGGCAGTTACTATGGCTACACCTTC.

This clonotype occurred many times. J is TRBJ1-2 and V is TRBV3-1; no reliable D call. The CDR3 extends over 14 amino acids. The V gene's germline CDR1 is LGHDT and CDR2 YNNKEL (reference sequence). V was cut by 4 bases and J by 2 bases, with 11 bases left in between. CDR3 DNA sequence: TGTGCCAGCAGCCCTCAAGGGAGCAACTATGGCTACACCTTC. Translated, it gives CASSPQGSNYGYTF.

The table lists this clonotype with many counts. This chain uses TRBV11-2 with TRBJ2-1; D could derive from TRBD1 or TRBD2 (5 bases each). CDR3 length: 15 residues. Germline V gene data show CDR1 as SGHAT and CDR2 as FQNNGV. The V end lost 0 bases, the J end lost 8 bases, and 14 bases lay between the germline ends. CDR3 amino acids: CASSLDGPRDDEQFF. As DNA, the CDR3 is TGTGCCAGCAGCTTAGATGGCCCTAGGGACGATGAGCAGTTCTTC.

This clonotype was counted only a few times. The chain carries TRBV7-8 and TRBJ2-7; D is unresolved. Germline loops: CDR1 SGHVS, CDR2 FQNEAQ. Trimming pared 4 bases from V and 6 bases from J, leaving 16 bases between. This CDR3 is built from 14 residues. The CDR3 sequence: CASSSQTSGTEQYF. The CDR3 DNA sequence: TGTGCCAGCAGCTCTCAGACATCGGGTACCGAGCAGTACTTC.

At least ten counts were recorded for this clonotype. The chain recombines TRBV11-2 with TRBJ2-3; D uncertain. This CDR3 comprises 12 residues. The V gene lost 4 bases and the J gene lost 4 bases, with 6 bases spanning the gap. In germline, CDR1 is SGHAT, CDR2 FQNNGV. The CDR3 sequence is CASSSLADTQYF. DNA for the CDR3: TGTGCCAGCAGCTCCCTAGCAGATACGCAGTATTTT.

V and J are TRBV7-2 and TRBJ2-5; D unclear. V was pared by 5 bases and J by 5 bases, with 15 bases between. Looked up from germline, CDR1 is SGHTA and CDR2 is FQGNSA. CDR3 length: 14 residues. The CDR3 spells CASSQASFGETQYF. For the CDR3, the DNA is TGTGCCAGCAGCCAAGCTAGTTTTGGGGAGACCCAGTACTTC.

This clonotype has at least ten counts. The genes are TRBV5-4 and TRBJ1-2; tentative D call: TRBD1 (6 bases). With 2 bases removed from V and 4 bases from J, the gap between germline ends came to 15 bases. In germline, CDR1 is SGHNT, CDR2 YYREEE (reference sequence). The length of the CDR3 is 15 residues. The CDR3 region is CASSFPGQSIYGYTF. CDR3 in DNA: TGTGCCAGCAGCTTCCCAGGACAGAGTATCTATGGCTACACCTTC. The full variable domain, its missing parts supplied by reference TRBV5-4 and TRBJ1-2, is ETGVTQSPTHLIKTRGQQVTLRCSSQSGHNTVSWYQQALGQGPQFIFQYYREEENGRGNFPPRFSGLQFPNYSSELNVNALELDDSALYLCASSFPGQSIYGYTFGSGTRLTVV.

The chain employs TRBV28 and TRBJ2-6; D is uncertain. V was pared by 5 bases and J by 2 bases, with 13 bases between. The CDR3 has 16 residues. Germline CDR1 reads MDHEN; CDR2 reads SYDVKM. CDR3 loop: CASSLTKLTGANVLTF. The CDR3 coding sequence is TGTGCCAGCAGTCTCACCAAATTGACTGGGGCCAACGTCCTGACTTTC.